This TCR beta chain was profiled in a study of CD8 T cells in Susac syndrome. Sequencing of TCR beta was performed on blood CD8+ T cells and on blood CD4+ T cells. TEMRA cells underwent FACS enrichment and CD8+ and CD4+ T cells underwent negative isolation. cDNA came from around 0.5 to 1 ug RNA primed by random hexamers. The immunoSEQ assay covered 54 Vbeta and 13 Jbeta segments for CDR3. MiXCR, applied by TCRdb to the immunoSEQ multiplex PCR reads, yields one record per CDR3 protein. The table includes around 150,000 distinct CDR3 sequences, around 94% detected once. A remark on this clonotype: Its antigen is currently unknown.

Study observations and caveats: It was acknowledged in the study that the number of individuals who were included in its TCR sequencing and HLA analysis was relatively small.

This sequence was found in a human donor with multiple sclerosis. The sample was CD4+ T cells from PBMCs.

CDR3 nucleotides: TGCGCCAGCAGCCAAGAAGTTCGTGCTGACCAGATGGGGCAGTATTTT. Residues: CASSQEVRADQMGQYF. The V and J genes are TRBV4-3 and TRBJ2-3; D unclear. V was pared by 0 bases and J by 11 bases, with 21 bases between. In germline, CDR1 is LGHNA, CDR2 YSLEER. This CDR3 region has 16 residues.